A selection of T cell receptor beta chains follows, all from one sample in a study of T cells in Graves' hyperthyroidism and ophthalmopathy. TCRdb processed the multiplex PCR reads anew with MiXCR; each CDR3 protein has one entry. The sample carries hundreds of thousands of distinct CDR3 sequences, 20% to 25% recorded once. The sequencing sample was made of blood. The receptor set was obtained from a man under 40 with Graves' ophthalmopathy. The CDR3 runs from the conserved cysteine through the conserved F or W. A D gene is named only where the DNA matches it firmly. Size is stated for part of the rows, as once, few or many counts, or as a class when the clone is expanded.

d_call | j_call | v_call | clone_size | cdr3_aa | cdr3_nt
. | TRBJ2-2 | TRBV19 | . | CASSIVENTGELFF | TGTGCCAGTAGTATCGTCGAAAACACCGGGGAGCTGTTTTTT
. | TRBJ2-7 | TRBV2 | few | CASSGIEQYF | TGTGCCAGCAGTGGCATCGAGCAGTACTTC
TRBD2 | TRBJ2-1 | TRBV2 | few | CASRLGLASYNEQFF | TGTGCCAGCAGATTGGGACTAGCGTCCTACAATGAGCAGTTCTTC
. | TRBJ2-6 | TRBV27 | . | CASSLSTGPGANVLTF | TGTGCCAGCAGTTTATCCACGGGGCCTGGGGCCAACGTCCTGACTTTC
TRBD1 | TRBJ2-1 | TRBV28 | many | CASSPPGGSYNEQFF | TGTGCCAGCAGTCCCCCAGGGGGCAGCTACAATGAGCAGTTCTTC
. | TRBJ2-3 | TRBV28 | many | CASRIGRTTDTQYF | TGTGCCAGCAGAATTGGGCGGACCACAGATACGCAGTATTTT
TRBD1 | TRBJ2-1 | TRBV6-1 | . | CASSEEGQGFF | TGTGCCAGCAGTGAAGAAGGACAGGGATTCTTC
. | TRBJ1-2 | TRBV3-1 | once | CASSQDNPRSLYGYTF | TGTGCCAGCAGCCAAGATAACCCCCGTAGTTTGTACGGCTACACCTTC
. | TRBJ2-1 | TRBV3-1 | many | CASSQDLSSYNEQFF | TGTGCCAGCAGCCAAGATTTAAGCTCCTACAATGAGCAGTTCTTC
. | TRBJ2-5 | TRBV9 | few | CASSARGTGEETQYF | TGTGCCAGCAGCGCAAGGGGAACGGGCGAAGAGACCCAGTACTTC
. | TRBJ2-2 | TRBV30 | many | CAWRLSGSGELFF | TGTGCCTGGAGACTATCCGGGTCCGGGGAGCTGTTTTTT
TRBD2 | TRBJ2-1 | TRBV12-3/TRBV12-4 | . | CASRPLGGRSYNEQFF | TGTGCCAGCAGACCCTTGGGCGGGAGGTCCTACAATGAGCAGTTCTTC
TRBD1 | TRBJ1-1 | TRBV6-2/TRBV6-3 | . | CASSTQDRGPEAFF | TGTGCCAGCAGTACACAGGACAGGGGGCCTGAAGCTTTCTTT
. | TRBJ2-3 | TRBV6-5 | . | CASSYLGRVADTQYF | TGTGCCAGCAGTTACCTCGGGCGCGTTGCAGATACGCAGTATTTT
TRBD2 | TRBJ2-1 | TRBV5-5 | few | CASSLGGSASGHNEQFF | TGTGCCAGCAGCTTGGGGGGTTCGGCTAGCGGACACAATGAGCAGTTCTTC
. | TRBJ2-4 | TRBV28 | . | CATGVAGKNIQYF | TGTGCCACCGGGGTGGCGGGAAAGAACATTCAGTACTTC
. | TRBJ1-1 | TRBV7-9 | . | CASSSQTGPLNTEAFF | TGTGCCAGCAGCTCCCAGACAGGCCCTCTGAACACTGAAGCTTTCTTT
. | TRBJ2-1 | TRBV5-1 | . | CASSLSVSGSSYNEQFF | TGCGCCAGCAGCTTGTCCGTTTCAGGGAGCTCCTACAATGAGCAGTTCTTC
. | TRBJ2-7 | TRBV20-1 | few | CSAGGTGADEQYF | TGCAGTGCTGGCGGTACTGGCGCTGACGAGCAGTACTTC
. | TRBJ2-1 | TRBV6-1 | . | CASSEQGSAYNEQFF | TGTGCCAGCAGTGAACAGGGTAGCGCCTACAATGAGCAGTTCTTC
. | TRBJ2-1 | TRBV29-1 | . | CSVEFHGASNEQFF | TGCAGCGTTGAATTCCACGGCGCGTCCAATGAGCAGTTCTTC
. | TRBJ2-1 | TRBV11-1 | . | CASSPVSYNEQFF | TGTGCCAGCAGCCCGGTTTCCTACAATGAGCAGTTCTTC
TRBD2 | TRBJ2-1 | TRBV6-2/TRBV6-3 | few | CASSYGAGGPYNEQFF | TGTGCCAGCAGTTACGGCGCGGGAGGACCCTACAATGAGCAGTTCTTC
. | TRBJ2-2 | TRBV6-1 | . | CASKTNTNTGELFF | TGTGCCAGCAAAACGAATACGAACACCGGGGAGCTGTTTTTT
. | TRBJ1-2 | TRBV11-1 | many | CASSSPRGAGRGYGYTF | TGTGCCAGCAGCTCCCCCCGCGGGGCGGGAAGGGGCTATGGCTACACCTTC
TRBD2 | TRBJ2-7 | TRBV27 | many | CASSHSGSPPYEQYF | TGTGCCAGCAGTCACAGCGGGAGTCCGCCCTACGAGCAGTACTTC
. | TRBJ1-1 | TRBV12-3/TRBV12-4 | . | CASSLTHTEAFF | TGTGCCAGCAGCTTGACCCACACTGAAGCTTTCTTT
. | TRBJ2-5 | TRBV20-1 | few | CSARGDTYRETQYF | TGCAGTGCTAGGGGGGACACCTATCGAGAGACCCAGTACTTC
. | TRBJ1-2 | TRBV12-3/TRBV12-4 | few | CASSYGPGGFGYTF | TGTGCCAGCAGTTACGGGCCCGGAGGCTTTGGCTACACCTTC
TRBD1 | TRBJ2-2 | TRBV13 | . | CASSLGTHGQETGELFF | TGTGCCAGCAGCTTAGGGACTCACGGACAGGAGACCGGGGAGCTGTTTTTT
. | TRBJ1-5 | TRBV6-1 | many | CASSLTGGNSNQPQHF | TGTGCCAGCAGTCTTACCGGGGGGAATAGCAATCAGCCCCAGCATTTT
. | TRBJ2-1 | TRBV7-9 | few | CASIPGLPPNEQFF | TGTGCCAGCATCCCCGGGCTTCCACCTAATGAGCAGTTCTTC
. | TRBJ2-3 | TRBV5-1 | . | CASTGDTRRRAQYF | TGCGCCAGCACCGGGGACACCCGTCGTCGGGCGCAGTATTTT
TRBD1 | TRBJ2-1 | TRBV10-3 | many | CAISVPGTGNNEQFF | TGTGCCATCAGCGTGCCTGGGACAGGGAACAATGAGCAGTTCTTC
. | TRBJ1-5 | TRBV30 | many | CAWGLREPQHF | TGTGCCTGGGGCCTCAGGGAGCCCCAGCATTTT
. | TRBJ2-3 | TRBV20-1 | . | CSARPNTDTQYF | TGCAGTGCTAGACCCAACACAGATACGCAGTATTTT
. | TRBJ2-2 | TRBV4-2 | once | CASSHPGAVAGELFF | TGTGCCAGCAGCCACCCGGGTGCTGTCGCCGGGGAGCTGTTTTTT
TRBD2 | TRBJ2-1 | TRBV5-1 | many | CASTFGLIPGLVYNEQFF | TGCGCCAGCACCTTTGGTCTCATACCGGGACTAGTATACAATGAGCAGTTCTTC
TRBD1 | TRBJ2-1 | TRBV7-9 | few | CASSGQGQGALETQFF | TGTGCCAGCAGCGGGCAGGGACAGGGGGCCTTGGAGACCCAGTTCTTC
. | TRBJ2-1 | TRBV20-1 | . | CSASTGVPYNEQFF | TGCAGTGCTAGTACGGGAGTACCCTACAATGAGCAGTTCTTC
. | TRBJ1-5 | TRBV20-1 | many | CSASWGGNQPQHF | TGCAGTGCTAGTTGGGGCGGCAATCAGCCCCAGCATTTT
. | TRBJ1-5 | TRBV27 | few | CASADSGGNQPQHF | TGTGCCAGCGCCGACTCTGGCGGCAATCAGCCCCAGCATTTT
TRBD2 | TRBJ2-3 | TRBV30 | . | CAWSVAGGPSDTQYF | TGTGCCTGGAGTGTGGCGGGAGGGCCATCAGATACGCAGTATTTT
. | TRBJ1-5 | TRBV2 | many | CASTGFSNQPQHF | TGTGCCAGTACAGGGTTCTCCAATCAGCCCCAGCATTTT
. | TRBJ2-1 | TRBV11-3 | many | CASSVPGANEQFF | TGTGCCAGCAGCGTACCAGGGGCAAATGAGCAGTTCTTC
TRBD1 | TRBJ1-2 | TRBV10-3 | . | CAISDGQGVIGYTF | TGTGCCATCAGTGACGGACAGGGGGTCATTGGCTACACCTTC
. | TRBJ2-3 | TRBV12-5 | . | CASGSGRVRTDTQYF | TGTGCTAGTGGTTCTGGCAGGGTGAGGACAGATACGCAGTATTTT
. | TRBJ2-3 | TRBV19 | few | CASRNGGTDTQYF | TGTGCCAGTAGGAATGGAGGCACAGATACGCAGTATTTT
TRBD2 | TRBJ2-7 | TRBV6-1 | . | CASSEAGLGTYEQYF | TGTGCCAGCAGTGAAGCGGGACTAGGGACCTACGAGCAGTACTTC